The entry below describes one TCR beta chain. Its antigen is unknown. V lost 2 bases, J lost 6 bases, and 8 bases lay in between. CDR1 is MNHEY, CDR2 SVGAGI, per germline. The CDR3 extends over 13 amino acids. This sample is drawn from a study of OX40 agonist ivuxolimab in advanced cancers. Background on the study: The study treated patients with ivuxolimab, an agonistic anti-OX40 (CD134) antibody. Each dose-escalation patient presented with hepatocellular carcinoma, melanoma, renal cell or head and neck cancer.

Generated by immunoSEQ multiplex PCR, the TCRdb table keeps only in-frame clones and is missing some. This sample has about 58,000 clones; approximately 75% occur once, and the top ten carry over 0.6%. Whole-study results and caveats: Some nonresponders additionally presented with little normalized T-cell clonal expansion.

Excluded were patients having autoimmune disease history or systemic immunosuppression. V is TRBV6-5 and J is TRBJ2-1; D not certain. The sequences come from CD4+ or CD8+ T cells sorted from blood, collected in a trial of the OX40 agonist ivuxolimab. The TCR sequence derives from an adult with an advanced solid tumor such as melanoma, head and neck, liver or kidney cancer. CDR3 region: CASSYGRSNEQFF. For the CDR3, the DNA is TGTGCCAGCAGTTACGGGCGGTCCAATGAGCAGTTCTTC.